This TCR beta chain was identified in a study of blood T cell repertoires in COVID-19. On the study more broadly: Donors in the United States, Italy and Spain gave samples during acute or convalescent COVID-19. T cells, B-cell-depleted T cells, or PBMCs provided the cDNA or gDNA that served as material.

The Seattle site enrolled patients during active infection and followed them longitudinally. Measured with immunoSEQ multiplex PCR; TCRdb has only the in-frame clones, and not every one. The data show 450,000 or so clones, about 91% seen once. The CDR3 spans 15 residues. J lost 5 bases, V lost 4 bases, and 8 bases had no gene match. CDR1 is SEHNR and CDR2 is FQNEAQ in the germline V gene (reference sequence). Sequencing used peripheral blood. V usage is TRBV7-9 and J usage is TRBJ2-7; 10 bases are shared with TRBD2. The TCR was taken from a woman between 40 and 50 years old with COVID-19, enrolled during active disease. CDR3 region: CASSSMGLAGDEQYF. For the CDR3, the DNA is TGTGCCAGCAGCTCTATGGGGCTAGCGGGAGACGAGCAGTACTTC.